This TCR beta chain was captured in a study of blood T cells in healthy people across ages. Findings and limits, study-wide: Estimates based on one million T cells were treated as lower bounds.

This clonotype was counted many times. The antigen is not known. The V end was cut by 4 bases, the J end by 4 bases, with 8 bases between. In germline, CDR1 is LGHNA, CDR2 YSLEER. The CDR3 runs to 13 residues. PCR was performed a second time for about 7 to 11 cycles using a sample-barcoded 5' primer and a J-beta primer mix. Tags on each cDNA molecule came from a template-switch adaptor with 12 random nucleotides. MiXCR, applied by TCRdb to the 5' RACE reads, yields one record per CDR3 protein. This sample has 1.5 million to 2 million distinct CDR3 sequences, with roughly 27% found just once. The chain recombines TRBV4-3 with TRBJ2-1, with unresolved D. This receptor was taken from a woman aged 25 to 45 in good health. Sequencing input: blood. The CDR3 DNA reads as TGCGCCAGCAGCCGGCAGTTGTACAATGAGCAGTTCTTC. Residues: CASSRQLYNEQFF.